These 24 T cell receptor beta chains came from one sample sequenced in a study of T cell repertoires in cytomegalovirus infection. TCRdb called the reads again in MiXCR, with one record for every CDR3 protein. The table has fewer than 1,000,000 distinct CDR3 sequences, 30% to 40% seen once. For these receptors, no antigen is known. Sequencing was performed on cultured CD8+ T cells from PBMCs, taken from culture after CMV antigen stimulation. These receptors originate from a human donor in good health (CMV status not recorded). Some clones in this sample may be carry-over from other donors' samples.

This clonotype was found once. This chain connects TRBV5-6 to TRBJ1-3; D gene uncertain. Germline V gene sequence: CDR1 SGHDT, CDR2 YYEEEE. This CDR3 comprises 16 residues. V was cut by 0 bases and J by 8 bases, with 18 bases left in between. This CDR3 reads CASSLALRVNADTIYF. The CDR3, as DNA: TGTGCCAGCAGCTTGGCGTTGCGGGTGAATGCGGACACCATATATTTT.

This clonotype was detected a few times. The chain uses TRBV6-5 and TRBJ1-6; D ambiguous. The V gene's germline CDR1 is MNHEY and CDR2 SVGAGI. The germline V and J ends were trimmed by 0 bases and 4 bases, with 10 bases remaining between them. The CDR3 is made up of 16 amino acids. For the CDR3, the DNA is TGTGCCAGCAGTTACTCGGAGCGGAGGTATAATTCACCCCTCCACTTT. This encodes CASSYSERRYNSPLHF.

CDR3 in DNA: TGCAGTGCTAGGACCGGGGCTGGGGCCAACGTCCTGACTTTC. This encodes CSARTGAGANVLTF. This chain uses TRBV20-1 with TRBJ2-6; the D gene is possibly TRBD2 (5 bases). The CDR3 has 14 amino acids. V lost 3 bases, J lost 2 bases, and 8 bases lay in between. Germline CDR1 reads DFQATT; CDR2 reads SNEGSKA (reference sequence).

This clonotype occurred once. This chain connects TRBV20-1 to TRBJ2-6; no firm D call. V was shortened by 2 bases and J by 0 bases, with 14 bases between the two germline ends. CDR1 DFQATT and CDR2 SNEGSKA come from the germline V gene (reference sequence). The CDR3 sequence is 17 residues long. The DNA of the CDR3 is TGCAGTGCTAGATACAGAGAAACAAGCTCTGGGGCCAACGTCCTGACTTTC. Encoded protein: CSARYRETSSGANVLTF.

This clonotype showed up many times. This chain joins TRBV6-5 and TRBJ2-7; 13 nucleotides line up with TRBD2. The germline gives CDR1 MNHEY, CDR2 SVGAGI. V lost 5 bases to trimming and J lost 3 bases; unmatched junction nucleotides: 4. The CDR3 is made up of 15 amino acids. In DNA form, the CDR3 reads TGTGCCAGCAGTGCGGGACTAGCGGGGAGCTACGAGCAGTACGTC. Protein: CASSAGLAGSYEQYV.

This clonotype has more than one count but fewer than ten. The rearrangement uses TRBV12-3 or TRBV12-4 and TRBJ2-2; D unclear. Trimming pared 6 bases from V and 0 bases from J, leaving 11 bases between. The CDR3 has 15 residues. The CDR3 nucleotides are TGTGCCAGCAGCACCGAACAGACGAACACCGGGGAGCTGTTTTTT. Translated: CASSTEQTNTGELFF.

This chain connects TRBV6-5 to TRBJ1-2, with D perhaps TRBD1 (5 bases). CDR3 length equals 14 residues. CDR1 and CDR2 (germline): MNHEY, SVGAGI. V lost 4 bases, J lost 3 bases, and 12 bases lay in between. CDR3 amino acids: CASSLSRVDYGYTF. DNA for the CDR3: TGTGCCAGCAGTTTAAGCAGGGTGGACTATGGCTACACCTTC.

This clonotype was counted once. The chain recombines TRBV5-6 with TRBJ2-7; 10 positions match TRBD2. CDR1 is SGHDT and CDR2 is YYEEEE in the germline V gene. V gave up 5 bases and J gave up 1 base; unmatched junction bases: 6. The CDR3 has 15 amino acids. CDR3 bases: TGTGCCAGCAGTCTACTAGCGGGGTTATCCTACGAGCAGTACTTC. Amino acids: CASSLLAGLSYEQYF.

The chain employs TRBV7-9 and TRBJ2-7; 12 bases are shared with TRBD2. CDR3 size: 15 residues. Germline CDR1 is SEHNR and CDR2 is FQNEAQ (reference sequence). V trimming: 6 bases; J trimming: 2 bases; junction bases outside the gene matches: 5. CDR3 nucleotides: TGTGCCAGCAGTTCTGGACTAGCGGGGACCTACGAGCAGTACTTC. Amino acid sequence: CASSSGLAGTYEQYF.

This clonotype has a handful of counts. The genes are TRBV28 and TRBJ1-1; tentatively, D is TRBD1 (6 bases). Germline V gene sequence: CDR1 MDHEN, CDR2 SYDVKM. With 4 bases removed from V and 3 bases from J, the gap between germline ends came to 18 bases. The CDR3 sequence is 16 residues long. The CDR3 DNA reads TGTGCCAGCAGTTCTCCGAAGTCGGGGGCGGACACTGAAGCTTTCTTT. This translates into CASSSPKSGADTEAFF.

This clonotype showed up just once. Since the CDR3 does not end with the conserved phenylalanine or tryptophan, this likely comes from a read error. The CDR3 loop reads CASSLDSNQPQHS. CDR3 sequence (DNA): TGTGCCAGCAGTTTAGATAGCAATCAGCCCCAGCATTCT. The genes are TRBV27 and TRBJ1-5; no clear D gene. The V gene's germline CDR1 is MNHEY and CDR2 SMNVEV (reference sequence). The CDR3 is 13 residues long. Trimming left V 2 bases short and J 0 bases short, with 2 bases between.

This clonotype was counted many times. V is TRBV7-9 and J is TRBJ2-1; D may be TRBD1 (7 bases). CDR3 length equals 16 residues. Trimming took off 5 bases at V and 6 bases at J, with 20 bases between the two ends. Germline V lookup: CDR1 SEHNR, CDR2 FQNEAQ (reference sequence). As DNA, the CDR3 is TGTGCCAGCAGCCCGTCCGGAGGGGGCATCAGCAATGAGCAGTTCTTC. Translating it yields CASSPSGGGISNEQFF.

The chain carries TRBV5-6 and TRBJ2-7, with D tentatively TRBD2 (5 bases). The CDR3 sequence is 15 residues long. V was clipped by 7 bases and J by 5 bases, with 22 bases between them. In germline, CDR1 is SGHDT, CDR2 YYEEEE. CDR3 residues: CASHAFARVIHEQYV. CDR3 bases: TGTGCCAGCCACGCCTTTGCGAGGGTGATCCACGAGCAGTACGTC.

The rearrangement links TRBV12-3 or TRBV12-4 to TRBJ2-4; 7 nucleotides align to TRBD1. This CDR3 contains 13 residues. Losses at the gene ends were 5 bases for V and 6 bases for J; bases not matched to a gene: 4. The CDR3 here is CASSINRGNIQYF. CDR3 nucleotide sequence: TGTGCCAGCAGTATCAACAGGGGAAACATTCAGTACTTC.

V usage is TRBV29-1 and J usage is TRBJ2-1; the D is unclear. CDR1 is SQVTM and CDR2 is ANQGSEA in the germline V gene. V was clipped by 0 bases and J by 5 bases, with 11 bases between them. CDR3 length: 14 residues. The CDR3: CSVEDLPEHNEQFF. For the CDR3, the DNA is TGCAGCGTTGAAGATCTCCCTGAACACAATGAGCAGTTCTTC.

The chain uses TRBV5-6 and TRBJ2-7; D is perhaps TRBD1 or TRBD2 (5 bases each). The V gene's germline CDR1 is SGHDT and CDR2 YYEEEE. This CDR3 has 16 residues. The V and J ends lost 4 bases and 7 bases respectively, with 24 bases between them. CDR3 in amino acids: CASSQKGQGLTGEQYV. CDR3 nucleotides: TGTGCCAGCAGCCAGAAGGGGCAGGGCCTTACGGGGGAGCAGTACGTC.

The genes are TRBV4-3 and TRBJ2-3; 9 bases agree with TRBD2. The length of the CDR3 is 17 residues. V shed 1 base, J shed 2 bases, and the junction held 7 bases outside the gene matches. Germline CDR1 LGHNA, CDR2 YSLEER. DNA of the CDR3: TGCGCCAGCAGCCAAGGAAGCGGGGGGACCTTCACAGATACGCAGTATTTT. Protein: CASSQGSGGTFTDTQYF.

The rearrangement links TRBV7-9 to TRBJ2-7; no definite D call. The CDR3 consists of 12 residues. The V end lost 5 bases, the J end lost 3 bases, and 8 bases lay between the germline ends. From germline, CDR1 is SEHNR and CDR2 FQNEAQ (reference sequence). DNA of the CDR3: TGTGCCAGCAGCCAGGAGTACTACGAGCAGTACTTC. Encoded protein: CASSQEYYEQYF.

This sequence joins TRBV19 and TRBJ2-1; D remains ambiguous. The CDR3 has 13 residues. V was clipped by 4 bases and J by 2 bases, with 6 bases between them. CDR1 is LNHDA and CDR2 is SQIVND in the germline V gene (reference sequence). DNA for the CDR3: TGTGCCAGTAGTAAGGACCCCTACAATGAGCAGTTCTTC. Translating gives CASSKDPYNEQFF.

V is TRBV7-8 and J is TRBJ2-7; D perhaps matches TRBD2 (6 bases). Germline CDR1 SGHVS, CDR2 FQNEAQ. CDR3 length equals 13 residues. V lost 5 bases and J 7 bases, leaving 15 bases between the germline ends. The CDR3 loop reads CASSAHGGREQYF. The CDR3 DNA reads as TGTGCCAGCAGCGCCCATGGAGGGAGAGAGCAGTACTTC.

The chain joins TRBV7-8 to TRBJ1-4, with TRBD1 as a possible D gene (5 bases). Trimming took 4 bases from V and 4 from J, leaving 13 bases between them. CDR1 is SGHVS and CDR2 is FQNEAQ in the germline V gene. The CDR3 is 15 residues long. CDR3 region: CASSSPTANNEKLFF. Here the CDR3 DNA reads TGTGCCAGCAGCTCTCCGACAGCAAATAATGAAAAACTGTTTTTT.

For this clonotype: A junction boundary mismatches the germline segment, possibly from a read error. The CDR3 bases are TGTACCAGCAGCCCCCTTAGCGGGGGGATCTACGAGCAGTACTTC. It specifies CTSSPLSGGIYEQYF. The gene calls are TRBV7-6 and TRBJ2-7, with 10 bases identical to TRBD2. CDR1 SGHVS and CDR2 FNYEAQ come from the germline V gene. The CDR3 is made up of 15 amino acids. Complete variable domain (other parts from reference TRBV7-6 and TRBJ2-7): GAGVSQSPRYKVTKRGQDVALRCDPISGHVSLYWYRQALGQGPEFLTYFNYEAQQDKSGLPNDRFSAERPEGSISTLTIQRTEQRDSAMYRCTSSPLSGGIYEQYFGPGTRLTVT.

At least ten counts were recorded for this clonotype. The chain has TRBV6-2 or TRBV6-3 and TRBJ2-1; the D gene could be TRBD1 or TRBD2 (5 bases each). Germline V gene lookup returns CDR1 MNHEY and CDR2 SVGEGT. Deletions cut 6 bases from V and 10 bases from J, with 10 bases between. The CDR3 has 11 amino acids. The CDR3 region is CASSYGDEQFF. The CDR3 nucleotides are TGTGCCAGCAGCTATGGGGACGAGCAGTTCTTC.

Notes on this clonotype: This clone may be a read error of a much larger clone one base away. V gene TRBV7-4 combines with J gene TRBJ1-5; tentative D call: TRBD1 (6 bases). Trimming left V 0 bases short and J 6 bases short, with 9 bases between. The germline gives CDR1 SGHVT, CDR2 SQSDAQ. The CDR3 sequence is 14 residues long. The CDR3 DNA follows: TGTGCCAGCAGCTTAGCGGTAGGGGGTCAGCCCCAGCATTTT. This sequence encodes CASSLAVGGQPQHF.